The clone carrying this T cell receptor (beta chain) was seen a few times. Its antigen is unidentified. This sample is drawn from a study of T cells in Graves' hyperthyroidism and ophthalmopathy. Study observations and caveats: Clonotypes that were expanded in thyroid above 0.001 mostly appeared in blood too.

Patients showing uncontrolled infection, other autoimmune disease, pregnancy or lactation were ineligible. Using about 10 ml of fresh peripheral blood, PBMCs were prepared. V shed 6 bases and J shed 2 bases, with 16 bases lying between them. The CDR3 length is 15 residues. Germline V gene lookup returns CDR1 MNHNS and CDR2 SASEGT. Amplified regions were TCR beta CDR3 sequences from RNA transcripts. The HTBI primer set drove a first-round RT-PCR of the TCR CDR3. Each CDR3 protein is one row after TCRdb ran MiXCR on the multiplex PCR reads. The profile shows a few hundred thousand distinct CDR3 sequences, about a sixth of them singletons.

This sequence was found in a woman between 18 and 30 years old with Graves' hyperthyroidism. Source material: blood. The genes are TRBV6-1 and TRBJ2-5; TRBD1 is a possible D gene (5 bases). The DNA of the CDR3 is TGTGCCAGCAGACTTCCCAAGGCAGGGCAAGAGACCCAGTACTTC. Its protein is CASRLPKAGQETQYF.